This T cell receptor beta chain was identified during a study of T cell repertoires in cytomegalovirus infection. At the level of the study: Evidence of both CMV infection and a matching HLA type came from public TCR beta signatures.

Between the trimmed V and J ends, which lost 0 bases and 5 bases, there was a span of 11 bases. Germline loops: CDR1 MNHEY, CDR2 SMNVEV (reference sequence). This CDR3 spans 15 amino acids. TCRdb re-analysed the reads in MiXCR, keeping a single row per CDR3 protein. In the table there are hundreds of thousands of distinct CDR3 sequences, 24% of which are singletons. Sequenced: CD8+ T cells from PBMCs. The TCR originated in a human donor in good health (CMV status not recorded). Some clones in this sample may be carry-over from other donors' samples. The chain is built from TRBV27 and TRBJ2-1; D may be TRBD2 (6 bases). The CDR3 bases are TGTGCCAGCAGTTTATCGATGGGACTCAACAATGAGCAGTTCTTC. Translated, it gives CASSLSMGLNNEQFF.